These T cell receptor beta chains were read from a single sample in a study of blood T cell repertoires in COVID-19. The repertoire was sequenced with immunoSEQ multiplex PCR; TCRdb's copy has only in-frame clones and lacks some. The table includes 210,000 or so clones, about nine tenths detected once. Sequences were obtained from peripheral blood. These receptors originate from a woman aged 55 to 70 with acute or convalescent COVID-19. The CDR3 runs from the conserved cysteine through the conserved F or W. A D gene is named only where the DNA matches it firmly. Rows give clone size only sometimes, using once, few, many, or a class for an expanded clone.

clone size: .; V gene: TRBV6-5; D gene: TRBD1; J gene: TRBJ1-1; CDR3 DNA: TGTGCCAGCAGTCGCCCCAACAGGGGTGGAGGATCGGCTTTCTTT; CDR3 protein: CASSRPNRGGGSAFF
clone size: .; V gene: TRBV7-9; D gene: .; J gene: TRBJ2-7; CDR3 DNA: TGTGCCAGCAGCTCGGGACTCCCCTACGAGCAGTACTTC; CDR3 protein: CASSSGLPYEQYF
clone size: .; V gene: TRBV19; D gene: .; J gene: TRBJ1-2; CDR3 DNA: TGTGCCAGTAGGTCCGTCTATGGCTACACCTTC; CDR3 protein: CASRSVYGYTF
clone size: few; V gene: TRBV11-2; D gene: .; J gene: TRBJ1-4; CDR3 DNA: TGTGCCAGCAGCCCAGGATATACAGGGCTGGGCGAAAAACTGTTTTTT; CDR3 protein: CASSPGYTGLGEKLFF
clone size: .; V gene: TRBV28; D gene: TRBD2; J gene: TRBJ2-7; CDR3 DNA: TGTGCCAGCAGTTTAAACGCGGGGAGGGCCCATTACTTC; CDR3 protein: CASSLNAGRAHYF
clone size: .; V gene: TRBV28; D gene: .; J gene: TRBJ2-7; CDR3 DNA: TGTGCCAGCAGGGAAGGGGGGGGAACCTACGAGCAGTACTTC; CDR3 protein: CASREGGGTYEQYF
clone size: once; V gene: TRBV6-2/TRBV6-3; D gene: TRBD1; J gene: TRBJ2-1; CDR3 DNA: TGTGCCAGCAGTTACAGGGGACAGGGAAATGAGCAGTTCTTC; CDR3 protein: CASSYRGQGNEQFF
clone size: .; V gene: TRBV29-1; D gene: TRBD1; J gene: TRBJ1-1; CDR3 DNA: TGCAGCGTTGATCGACAGGGGCAAGAAGCTTTCTTT; CDR3 protein: CSVDRQGQEAFF
clone size: .; V gene: TRBV4-1; D gene: .; J gene: TRBJ2-3; CDR3 DNA: TGCGCCAGCAGCCAGTCTCGGCGGTCGAGTGACACAGATACGCAGTATTTT; CDR3 protein: CASSQSRRSSDTDTQYF
clone size: .; V gene: TRBV7-2; D gene: .; J gene: TRBJ2-7; CDR3 DNA: TGTGCCAGCAGCCGGTCTAGTACCTACGAGCAGTACTTC; CDR3 protein: CASSRSSTYEQYF
clone size: .; V gene: TRBV27; D gene: .; J gene: TRBJ1-1; CDR3 DNA: TGTGCCAGCAGCGACAGTTATGCTGAAGCTTTCTTT; CDR3 protein: CASSDSYAEAFF
clone size: .; V gene: TRBV28; D gene: TRBD2; J gene: TRBJ2-1; CDR3 DNA: TGTGCCAGCAGTTTTAGAACTAGCGGGAGCAATGAGCAGTTCTTC; CDR3 protein: CASSFRTSGSNEQFF
clone size: .; V gene: TRBV5-6; D gene: .; J gene: TRBJ2-3; CDR3 DNA: TGTGCCAGCAGCTCCTTGGCGGCCAACACAGATACGCAGTATTTT; CDR3 protein: CASSSLAANTDTQYF
clone size: .; V gene: TRBV11-2; D gene: .; J gene: TRBJ2-3; CDR3 DNA: TGTGCCAGCAGATTAGCGGAGCTAAATACGCAGTATTTT; CDR3 protein: CASRLAELNTQYF
clone size: few; V gene: TRBV7-9; D gene: .; J gene: TRBJ1-1; CDR3 DNA: TGTGCCAGCAGCTTAGGCTCAGTTCAGAACACTGAAGCTTTCTTT; CDR3 protein: CASSLGSVQNTEAFF
clone size: .; V gene: TRBV5-1; D gene: TRBD1; J gene: TRBJ1-3; CDR3 DNA: TGCGCCAGCAGCTTGCCGGGACAGGGGGCTGGAAACACCATATATTTT; CDR3 protein: CASSLPGQGAGNTIYF
clone size: .; V gene: TRBV5-1; D gene: TRBD1; J gene: TRBJ2-7; CDR3 DNA: TGCGCCAGCAGCCCGGTCCCGGGACAGGTTCACTACGAGCAGTACTTC; CDR3 protein: CASSPVPGQVHYEQYF
clone size: .; V gene: TRBV27; D gene: TRBD1; J gene: TRBJ1-3; CDR3 DNA: TGTGCCAGCAAGGGACAGCCTTCTGGAAACACCATATATTTT; CDR3 protein: CASKGQPSGNTIYF
clone size: .; V gene: TRBV5-8; D gene: .; J gene: TRBJ1-1; CDR3 DNA: TGTGCCAGCAGCCCACCCCCTGGTGAGGGGAACACTGAAGCTTTCTTT; CDR3 protein: CASSPPPGEGNTEAFF
clone size: once; V gene: TRBV28; D gene: .; J gene: TRBJ2-7; CDR3 DNA: TGTGCCAGCAGTTTTGGAAGAGCGAGGCGGTACGAGCAGTACTTC; CDR3 protein: CASSFGRARRYEQYF
clone size: .; V gene: TRBV3-1/TRBV3-2; D gene: .; J gene: TRBJ1-5; CDR3 DNA: TGTGCCAGCAGCCTCAGGGGTGGGCCCCAGCATTTT; CDR3 protein: CASSLRGGPQHF
clone size: .; V gene: TRBV5-5; D gene: .; J gene: TRBJ1-3; CDR3 DNA: TGTGCCAGCAGCTTGCAAGGGGGAGTAGGTGGAAACACCATATATTTT; CDR3 protein: CASSLQGGVGGNTIYF
clone size: .; V gene: TRBV30; D gene: .; J gene: TRBJ2-3; CDR3 DNA: TGTGCCTGGAGAGGGCGGGGACGCACAGATACGCAGTATTTT; CDR3 protein: CAWRGRGRTDTQYF
clone size: .; V gene: TRBV24-1; D gene: TRBD1; J gene: TRBJ1-2; CDR3 DNA: TGTGCCACCAGTGATTTGGCGGGACAGGGGGGGGAAGGCTACACCTTC; CDR3 protein: CATSDLAGQGGEGYTF
clone size: .; V gene: TRBV6-2/TRBV6-3; D gene: .; J gene: TRBJ1-2; CDR3 DNA: TGTGCCAGCAGTTACTCAGGCAGGGTCACCTATGGCTACACCTTC; CDR3 protein: CASSYSGRVTYGYTF
clone size: .; V gene: TRBV7-2; D gene: TRBD2; J gene: TRBJ2-3; CDR3 DNA: TGTGCCAGCAGCTGGAGCGGGGGGGCTCGACCAGATACGCAGTATTTT; CDR3 protein: CASSWSGGARPDTQYF